The rows below give T cell receptor beta chains drawn from one sample of a study of cytomegalovirus exposure and HLA in healthy donors. Only in-frame clones appear in the TCRdb table, and some are missing; sequencing was by immunoSEQ multiplex PCR. The profile covers 130,000 to 150,000 clones, with 75% to 90% appearing a single time and less than 3% taken by the ten largest. Sequencing was done on a sample of PBMCs. These receptors were obtained from a woman in her 30s in good health and CMV-seronegative. CDR3s include the opening cysteine and the closing phenylalanine or tryptophan. D genes are given only for firm matches. The size field is filled for only some rows; it gives once, few, many or a size class.

d_gene	v_gene	abundance	j_gene	CDR3nt	CDR3aa
NA	TRBV9	NA	TRBJ1-2	TGTGCCAGCACCCGAGAGGGCCTGCTCTATGGCTACACCTTC	CASTREGLLYGYTF
NA	TRBV20-1	NA	TRBJ1-1	TGCAGTGTCCGGGGGAACACTGAAGCTTTCTTT	CSVRGNTEAFF
NA	TRBV14	NA	TRBJ1-1	TGTGCCAGCAGCCCAGTAGACGCAGGGGTCGCTTTCTTT	CASSPVDAGVAFF
TRBD2	TRBV15	NA	TRBJ2-3	TGTGCCACCAGCCGCTTAGCGGGGCGCACAGATACGCAGTATTTT	CATSRLAGRTDTQYF
TRBD1	TRBV5-1	NA	TRBJ2-3	TGCGCCAGCAGACAACGGGGACAGGGGAAGGAGGGACATACGCAGTATTTT	CASRQRGQGKEGHTQYF
TRBD1	TRBV9	NA	TRBJ1-2	TGTGCCAGCAGCATACGGGACAGCTCCTATGGCTACACCTTC	CASSIRDSSYGYTF
NA	TRBV7-3	NA	TRBJ2-5	TGTGCCAGCAGCCGCTTTAGCGGCGGGCAAGAGACCCAGTACTTC	CASSRFSGGQETQYF
TRBD1	TRBV6-6	NA	TRBJ1-3	TGTGCCAGCAGTTACGAGACAGGGGCTGGAAACACCATATATTTT	CASSYETGAGNTIYF
TRBD2	TRBV7-8	NA	TRBJ2-1	TGTGCCAGCAGCCCACCGGGACTAGCGGGGTGGGATGAGCAGTTCTTC	CASSPPGLAGWDEQFF
TRBD1	TRBV28	NA	TRBJ2-7	TGTGCCAGCAGCCTCCGGGACAGGGTACCCTACGAGCAGTACTTC	CASSLRDRVPYEQYF
TRBD1	TRBV7-3	NA	TRBJ1-4	TGTGCCAGCAGCCTCAACGGGCAGGGGGATGAAAAACTGTTTTTT	CASSLNGQGDEKLFF
NA	TRBV6-5	NA	TRBJ1-1	TGTGCCAGCAGTCACAGGAGGAACACTGAAGCTTTCTTT	CASSHRRNTEAFF
TRBD1	TRBV7-2	NA	TRBJ2-5	TGTGCCAGCAGAACCGGGACAGGAAGGGAGACCCAGTACTTC	CASRTGTGRETQYF
NA	TRBV7-9	NA	TRBJ1-1	TGTGCCAGCAGCCTACGGGGCACTGAAGCTTTCTTT	CASSLRGTEAFF
TRBD1	TRBV19	NA	TRBJ1-4	TGTGCCAGTTCGCGGGGACAGGGGCTAGGAAGCGAAAAACTGTTTTTT	CASSRGQGLGSEKLFF
TRBD2	TRBV7-7	NA	TRBJ2-7	TGTGCCAGCAGCTTAGGAGGGGAGGGCGAGCAGTACTTC	CASSLGGEGEQYF
NA	TRBV6-4	NA	TRBJ2-1	TGTGCCAGCAGTTCGTCTCCGGGTCAGTACAATGAGCAGTTCTTC	CASSSSPGQYNEQFF
TRBD2	TRBV28	NA	TRBJ2-7	TGTGCCAGCAGTTGGACTAGCGGGGTAAATTCCTACGAGCAGTACTTC	CASSWTSGVNSYEQYF
NA	TRBV29-1	NA	TRBJ2-5	TGCAGCGTTGGCCTAGCGAGACAAGAGACCCAGTACTTC	CSVGLARQETQYF
NA	TRBV4-1	NA	TRBJ2-3	TGCGCCAGCAGCCAAGAAAGGGGAACAGATACGCAGTATTTT	CASSQERGTDTQYF
TRBD2	TRBV5-1	few	TRBJ2-1	TGCGCCAGCAGCTTGGAAGGGACTAGCGCGTACAATGAGCAGTTCTTC	CASSLEGTSAYNEQFF
TRBD2	TRBV9	NA	TRBJ2-1	TGTGCCAGCAGCGCGGGAGGACTAACCTACAATGAGCAGTTCTTC	CASSAGGLTYNEQFF
NA	TRBV25-1	few	TRBJ2-3	TGTGCCAGCAGTGAATACGGGGGCACAGATACGCAGTATTTT	CASSEYGGTDTQYF
NA	TRBV7-3	NA	TRBJ2-7	TGTGCCAGCAGCCTAGACAGCGCCTACGAGCAGTACTTC	CASSLDSAYEQYF
TRBD1	TRBV29-1	NA	TRBJ1-5	TGCAGCGTTGGGGTATTGAGGGACAGGGTTAGAGGTTGGCCCCAGCATTTT	CSVGVLRDRVRGWPQHF
NA	TRBV27	NA	TRBJ2-1	TGTGCCAGCAGTTTAGGGACTGACTTTTTCTTC	CASSLGTDFFF
TRBD2	TRBV19	few	TRBJ2-2	TGTGCCAGTAGTTTGGGGCTAGCGGGTGTCCCCGGGGAGCTGTTTTTT	CASSLGLAGVPGELFF
NA	TRBV7-9	NA	TRBJ2-2	TGTGCCAGCAGCCCGGGTGTTTTCGCCGGGGAGCTGTTTTTT	CASSPGVFAGELFF
NA	TRBV10-1	NA	TRBJ2-1	TGCGCCAGCAGTGATTGGAGCTCCTACAATGAGCAGTTCTTC	CASSDWSSYNEQFF
TRBD2	TRBV4-3	NA	TRBJ2-5	TGCGCCAGCAGCCAAAACGGGGGGGCCGGAGAGACCCAGTACTTC	CASSQNGGAGETQYF
TRBD2	TRBV7-2	NA	TRBJ2-3	TGTGCCAGCAGCTCCGGACTAGCCAGAGATACGCAGTATTTT	CASSSGLARDTQYF